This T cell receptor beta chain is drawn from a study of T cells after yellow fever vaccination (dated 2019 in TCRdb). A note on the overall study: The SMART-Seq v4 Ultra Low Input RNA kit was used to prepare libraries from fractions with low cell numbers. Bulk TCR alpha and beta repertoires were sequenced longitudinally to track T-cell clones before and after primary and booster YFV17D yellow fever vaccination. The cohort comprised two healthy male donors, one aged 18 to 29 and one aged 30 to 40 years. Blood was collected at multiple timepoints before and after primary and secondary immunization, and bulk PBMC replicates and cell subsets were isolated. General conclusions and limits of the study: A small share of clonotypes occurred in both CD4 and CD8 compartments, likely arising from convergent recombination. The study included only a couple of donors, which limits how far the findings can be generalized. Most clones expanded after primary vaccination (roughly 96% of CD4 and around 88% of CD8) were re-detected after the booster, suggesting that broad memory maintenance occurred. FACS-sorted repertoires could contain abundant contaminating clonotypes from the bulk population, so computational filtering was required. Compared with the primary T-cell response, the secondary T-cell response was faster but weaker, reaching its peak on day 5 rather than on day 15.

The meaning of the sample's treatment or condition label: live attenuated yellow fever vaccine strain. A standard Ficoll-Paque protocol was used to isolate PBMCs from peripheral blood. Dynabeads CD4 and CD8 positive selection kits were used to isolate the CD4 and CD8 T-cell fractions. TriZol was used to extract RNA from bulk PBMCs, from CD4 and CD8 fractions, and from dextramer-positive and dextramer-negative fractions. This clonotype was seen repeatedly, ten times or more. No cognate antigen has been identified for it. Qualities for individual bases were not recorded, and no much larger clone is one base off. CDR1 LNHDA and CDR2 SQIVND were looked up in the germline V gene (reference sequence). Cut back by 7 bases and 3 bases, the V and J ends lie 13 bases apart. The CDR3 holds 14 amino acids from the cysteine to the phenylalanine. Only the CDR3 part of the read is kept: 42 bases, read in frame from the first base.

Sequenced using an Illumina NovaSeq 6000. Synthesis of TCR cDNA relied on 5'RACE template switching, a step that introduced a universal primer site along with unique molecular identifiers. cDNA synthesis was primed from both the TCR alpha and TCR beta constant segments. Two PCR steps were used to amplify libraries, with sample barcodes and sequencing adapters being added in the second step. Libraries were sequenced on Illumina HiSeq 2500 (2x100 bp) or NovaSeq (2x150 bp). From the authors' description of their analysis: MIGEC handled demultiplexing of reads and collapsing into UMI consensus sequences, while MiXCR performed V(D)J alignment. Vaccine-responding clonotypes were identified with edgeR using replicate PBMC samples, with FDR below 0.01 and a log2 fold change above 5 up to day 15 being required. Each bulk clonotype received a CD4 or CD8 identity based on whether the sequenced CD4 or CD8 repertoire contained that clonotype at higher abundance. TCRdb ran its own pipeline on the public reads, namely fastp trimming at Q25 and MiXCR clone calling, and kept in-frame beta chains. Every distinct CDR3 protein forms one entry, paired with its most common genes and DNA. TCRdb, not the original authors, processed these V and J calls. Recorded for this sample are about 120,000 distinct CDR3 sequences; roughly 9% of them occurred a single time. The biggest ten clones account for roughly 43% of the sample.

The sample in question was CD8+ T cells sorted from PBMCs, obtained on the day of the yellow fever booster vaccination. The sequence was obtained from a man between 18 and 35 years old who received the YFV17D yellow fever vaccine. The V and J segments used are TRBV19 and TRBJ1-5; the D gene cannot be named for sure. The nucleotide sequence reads TGTGCCAGTAACCCTCCAGCGCCCAATCAGCCCCAGCATTTT. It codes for CASNPPAPNQPQHF.